The clone carrying this TCR beta chain turned up a few times. What it binds is unknown. Among the patients, aged 18 to 65, hyperthyroidism was newly diagnosed and had lasted under 2 months. CDR1 SGHDN and CDR2 FVKESK come from the germline V gene. V trimming: 2 bases; J trimming: 8 bases; junction bases outside the gene matches: 8. The CDR3 sequence is 15 residues long. This entry belongs to a study of T cells in Graves' hyperthyroidism and ophthalmopathy. Across the whole study: Blood was drawn when the patient was first diagnosed and still untreated.

RNA transcripts were the template for amplifying TCR beta CDR3 regions. In the first-round RT-PCR of the TCR CDR3, the HTBI primer set was used. TCRdb redid the calling of the multiplex PCR reads with MiXCR, one entry per CDR3 protein. The table has under 650,000 distinct CDR3 sequences, about 17% seen once; the top ten hold 3.8%. Overall study findings and caveats: In simple terms, a model built on 13 V-J features told ophthalmopathy apart from stable hyperthyroidism. In blood, most of the thyroid clonotypes expanded above 0.001 were also present.

The material sequenced was blood. The TCR sequence derives from a woman aged 25 to 45 with Graves' hyperthyroidism. The genes are TRBV14 and TRBJ2-1, with 8 bases that match TRBD2. CDR3 bases: TGTGCCAGCAGCCAATTGTCGGGAGGGTCTTATGAGCAGTTCTTC. Protein sequence: CASSQLSGGSYEQFF.